A selection of T cell receptor beta chains follows, all from one sample in a study of T-cell reconstitution after alpha-beta-depleted transplantation in children. TCRdb re-derived calls from the PCR reads in MiXCR, one entry per CDR3 protein. The sample has around 340,000 distinct CDR3 sequences; 10% to 15% are singletons. This specimen consisted of PBMCs, obtained from the stem cell graft. The origin of the receptors is a human donor who donated a stem cell graft to a child with Fanconi anemia. Each CDR3 is given with its conserved first and last residue. The D gene is left open where the match is weak. Expanded clones get a size class; other rows say once, few or many, or leave the size out.

clone_size j_call v_call d_call cdr3_aa cdr3_nt
NA TRBJ2-2 TRBV12-3/TRBV12-4 NA CASSSQSWAGELFF TGTGCCAGCAGTTCCCAATCTTGGGCCGGGGAGCTGTTTTTT
many TRBJ2-5 TRBV10-2 NA CASSKQGRQETQYF TGCGCCAGCAGTAAACAGGGGAGGCAAGAGACCCAGTACTTC
few TRBJ2-5 TRBV5-1 TRBD1 CASSRGPGQNQETQYF TGCGCCAGCAGTAGGGGTCCGGGACAGAACCAAGAGACCCAGTACTTC
many TRBJ2-2 TRBV5-1 TRBD2 CASRGLAGDSTGELFF TGCGCCAGCAGGGGACTAGCGGGGGATTCCACCGGGGAGCTGTTTTTT
NA TRBJ2-3 TRBV5-1 NA CASSLASLGTQYF TGCGCCAGCAGCTTGGCCAGCTTGGGTACGCAGTATTTT
once TRBJ2-7 TRBV5-4 TRBD1 CASSHTGGRYEQYF TGTGCCAGCAGCCACACAGGGGGACGTTACGAGCAGTACTTC
many TRBJ2-5 TRBV7-2 NA CASSPGPREAETQYF TGTGCCAGCAGCCCCGGGCCAAGGGAAGCGGAGACCCAGTACTTC
once TRBJ2-1 TRBV7-2 NA CASSFGTYNEQFF TGTGCCAGCAGCTTCGGGACATACAATGAGCAGTTCTTC
NA TRBJ2-3 TRBV28 TRBD2 CASRQAGASTDTQYF TGTGCCAGCAGGCAAGCGGGGGCTTCCACAGATACGCAGTATTTT
few TRBJ2-3 TRBV18 TRBD1 CASSPPEGQGVTDTQYF TGTGCCAGCTCACCACCGGAGGGACAGGGGGTCACAGATACGCAGTATTTT
NA TRBJ1-1 TRBV6-1 NA CASKGKGNTEAFF TGTGCCAGCAAGGGGAAGGGGAACACTGAAGCTTTCTTT
few TRBJ1-4 TRBV4-3 NA CASSQEGASSNEKLFF TGCGCCAGCAGCCAAGAAGGGGCCAGCTCTAATGAAAAACTGTTTTTT
few TRBJ1-1 TRBV12-3/TRBV12-4 NA CASAWDENEAFF TGTGCCAGCGCCTGGGACGAAAATGAAGCTTTCTTT
many TRBJ2-1 TRBV5-1 TRBD1 CASSFAGTGENEQFF TGCGCCAGCAGCTTTGCCGGGACAGGGGAAAATGAGCAGTTCTTC
NA TRBJ1-4 TRBV6-2/TRBV6-3 NA CASGVRQEAKLFF TGTGCCAGCGGCGTCAGACAGGAGGCGAAACTGTTTTTT
few TRBJ1-2 TRBV19 TRBD1 CASKKTGNYGYTF TGTGCCAGTAAAAAGACAGGGAACTATGGCTACACCTTC
NA TRBJ1-2 TRBV12-3/TRBV12-4 NA CASSFQGSRGYTF TGTGCCAGCAGTTTCCAGGGCTCTAGAGGCTACACCTTC
NA TRBJ1-1 TRBV5-5 NA CASSLDKAFF TGTGCCAGCAGCTTGGACAAAGCTTTCTTT
few TRBJ1-2 TRBV29-1 NA CSVEREGQPNYGYTF TGCAGCGTTGAAAGGGAAGGGCAGCCTAACTATGGCTACACCTTC
many TRBJ2-2 TRBV11-2 NA CASSLYGTPDEADTGELFF TGTGCCAGCAGCTTATACGGGACACCTGACGAGGCCGACACCGGGGAGCTGTTTTTT
many TRBJ1-4 TRBV19 TRBD1 CASHPDRRLRNEKLFF TGTGCCTCCCACCCGGACAGGCGCCTGCGTAATGAAAAACTGTTTTTT
NA TRBJ2-3 TRBV7-2 NA CASSTRRQGGDTQYF TGTGCCAGCAGCACGCGACGACAGGGAGGAGATACGCAGTATTTT
few TRBJ2-1 TRBV5-1 TRBD1 CASSTTGDNEQFF TGCGCCAGCAGCACAACAGGGGATAATGAGCAGTTCTTC
NA TRBJ2-3 TRBV4-1 NA CASSQAAPSPLSTDTQYF TGCGCCAGCAGCCAGGCGGCGCCGTCTCCTCTTAGCACAGATACGCAGTATTTT
few TRBJ2-7 TRBV4-2 TRBD2 CASSQGLAGGPWNEQYF TGTGCCAGCAGCCAGGGACTAGCGGGGGGCCCCTGGAACGAGCAGTACTTC
many TRBJ1-2 TRBV5-1 NA CASSFGPDDGYTF TGCGCCAGCAGCTTCGGACCGGACGACGGCTACACCTTC
few TRBJ1-4 TRBV3-1 NA CASSLKTGTGNEKLFF TGTGCCAGCAGCCTCAAAACCGGGACCGGTAATGAAAAACTGTTTTTT
many TRBJ2-5 TRBV10-3 NA CAISPNWGETQYF TGTGCCATCAGTCCAAATTGGGGAGAGACCCAGTACTTC
many TRBJ1-2 TRBV12-3/TRBV12-4 NA CASSPRQWDYTF TGTGCCAGCAGCCCACGACAGTGGGACTACACCTTC
few TRBJ2-7 TRBV6-5 NA CASSYGTPSSYEQYF TGTGCCAGCAGTTATGGGACCCCAAGCTCCTACGAGCAGTACTTC
many TRBJ2-1 TRBV4-1 NA CASSQSTHTIYNEQFF TGCGCCAGCAGCCAGTCGACACATACAATTTATAATGAGCAGTTCTTC
few TRBJ1-1 TRBV11-2 NA CASSLTPDGQTEAFF TGTGCCAGCAGCTTAACACCGGACGGTCAGACTGAAGCTTTCTTT
NA TRBJ1-2 TRBV27 NA CASRFQGSTGYTF TGTGCCAGCAGGTTTCAGGGGTCTACAGGCTACACCTTC
many TRBJ2-2 TRBV7-9 TRBD1 CASSSRGQGYRELFF TGTGCCAGCAGCTCCCGAGGACAGGGTTACCGGGAGCTGTTTTTT
few TRBJ2-1 TRBV15 TRBD1 CATSTLDRGDEQFF TGTGCCACCAGCACTTTGGACAGGGGGGATGAGCAGTTCTTC
many TRBJ2-5 TRBV5-1 NA CASSLLYQETQYF TGCGCCAGCAGCTTGCTGTACCAAGAGACCCAGTACTTC
few TRBJ1-1 TRBV5-1 TRBD1 CASSWTQGAVGTEAFF TGCGCCAGCAGCTGGACACAGGGGGCGGTTGGCACTGAAGCTTTCTTT